This T cell receptor (beta chain) was sequenced in a study of cytomegalovirus exposure and HLA in healthy donors (dated by TCRdb to 2015 to 2018). With regard to the full study: An earlier analysis of around 600 of the donors reported about 290 Gb of sequence data and roughly 110 million unique TCR beta sequences from about 179 million T cells. Roughly 300 gigabases of sequencing data and approximately 80 million unique TCR sequences were included in an early release covering about 700 HLA-typed donors. Of the approximately 370 genotyped donors, 75% to 85% were placed in the genetic ancestry cluster associated with self-reported Caucasian donors. The study aimed to test whether cataloging public T cell receptors could reveal signatures of past pathogen exposure. The T cell repertoires of roughly 660 subjects were profiled by immunosequencing and related to cytomegalovirus serostatus. A separate validation cohort of approximately 130 different subjects was used in addition to the roughly 700-subject first cohort. The study combined high-throughput TCR immunosequencing, statistical association of individual TCRs with disease status, and machine learning to predict cytomegalovirus infection status. To study patterns of TCR occurrence, a later analysis re-analyzed previously published TCR beta repertoires from 666 donors and added high-resolution HLA genotyping. Rather than drawing on any new phenotypic data, the later analysis identified candidate immune exposures from TCR beta sequences and the way those sequences occurred across donors. In an earlier analysis of 500 to 650 of the donors, high-throughput TCR beta sequencing was used to judge whether each TCR beta V gene segment behaved as functional or pseudogenic. Donor age, sex, ethnicity and CMV serostatus were collected together with the repertoire data. A later genetic analysis took genome-wide SNP genotypes for about 65% of the 666 donors and used that subset as a discovery cohort. Every repertoire in the discovery cohort had been generated on one and the same sequencing platform. Class I and class II HLA loci were covered by the typing at four-digit resolution. The number of donors typed differed by locus, with roughly 629-640 for A, B, C, DRB1 and DQB1, 522 for DQA1, 600 to 610 for DPA1, and around 450 for DPB1. Roughly 5 DR-DQ haplotypes were handled as single units for association and clustering because linkage in the cohort was strong. Among 300 to 450 genotyped donors of the cohort, an average of about 240,000 unique TCR beta nucleotide sequences were sequenced per donor, 15% to 20% of them non-productive. Overall results and qualifications from the work: Compared with equally common non-associated chains, HLA-associated TCR beta chains in a later analysis were more clonally expanded and had lower generation probabilities. In a later genetic analysis, a missense DCLRE1C variant was associated with V-gene and J-gene trimming of TCR beta chains, and the association was replicated in an independent cohort. Three of the identified cytomegalovirus-associated TCR beta chains were confirmed in vitro to be specific for cytomegalovirus antigens. In a later genetic analysis, fewer N-insertions in productive TCRs were reported among donors in an Asian-associated ancestry cluster than the roughly 700-donor mean. Because counts were too low, seventeen rarely observed V segments, including chromosome 9 orphons, were excluded from the earlier analysis of a few hundred of the donors. The authors suggested that the approach could potentially be extended to other disease states and immunological phenotypes. Roughly uniform sequencing depth across donors was assumed in presence/absence analyses, although this assumption may not hold. The study gave a list of some 150 TCR beta chains associated with cytomegalovirus. The cohort was sequenced for TCR beta chains only, and without alpha or paired-chain data the features that could be detected were limited. Linkage disequilibrium might explain the correlated functional status among segregating V segments, but an unknown experimental factor could not be ruled out. HLA typing was unavailable for some donors at each locus, so association tests used only the typed subset. The only immune exposure information available for the cohort was CMV serostatus. In a later analysis, several top co-occurrence clusters were reported to appear linked to parvovirus B19, influenza, CMV and Epstein-Barr virus. Broadly in line with IMGT annotations, most TCR beta V segments showed up in productive rearrangements about 87% or about 30% of the time in an earlier analysis of approximately 640 of the donors. A further reported finding was that TCR beta sequences accurately predicted the HLA-A and HLA-B alleles for most subjects in the first cohort. A cluster of highly shared sequence variants was judged likely to represent a technical artifact of the sequencing pipeline. In a later analysis, the rate of TCR association differed among HLA loci, with DRB1 alleles having the most associated TCRs and HLA-C alleles having the fewest. Most CMV-associated TCR beta chains appeared to be HLA-restricted in a later analysis, and the HLA associations seemed to be driven largely by CMV exposure. The 87-base-pair reads could not distinguish some IMGT-functional V segments, including TRBV6-2 and TRBV6-3, so those segments were excluded. Most TCR sequences were seen in very few donors, while some public TCRs were found in many individuals. In a later analysis, 16,951 TCR beta sequences were associated with specific HLA alleles at a false discovery rate of 0.05. Strong co-occurrence of HLA alleles, especially DR and DQ, made assigning TCR associations to individual alleles difficult. The classifier was reported to diagnose cytomegalovirus status with high specificity and sensitivity in both the original cohort and the validation cohort.

In regard to this clone: It lacks a known antigen.

The cohort was made up of hundreds of healthy bone marrow donors. All cohort members were sampled while nominally healthy, although unrecorded immune exposures were likely present. The donor tested CMV seronegative, placing the donor among the 350 to 400 seronegative members of the cohort. Each donor provided a peripheral blood sample, and peripheral blood mononuclear cells were used for TCR beta sequencing. Genomic DNA extraction from the blood cell samples was performed with the Qiagen DNeasy Blood Extraction Kit. The library was produced with the immunoSEQ multiplex PCR assay. For the multiplex PCR, a mixture combining 60 forward primers for TCR Vbeta segments and 13 reverse primers for TCR Jbeta segments was used. The CDR3 region of rearranged TCR beta genes was amplified from genomic DNA with a multiplex PCR assay. Amplified TCR beta libraries were sequenced as 87-base-pair reads on the Illumina HiSeq System. In the authors' own workflow: A later analysis counted about 80 million unique TCR beta chains across the 550 to 700 repertoires, and 10 million to 11 million of these chains were shared by at least two donors. To remove PCR and sequencing errors, raw reads were error-corrected and collapsed into unique sequences using a nearest-neighbor algorithm that merged closely related sequences. V, D and J gene segments were assigned by aligning CDR3 sequences to IMGT reference sequences. For a sequence to be retained, a match of at least six nucleotides was required to both a V gene segment and a J gene segment. Rearrangements were called productive when the CDR3 lacked stop codons and stayed in frame with V and J; all others were non-productive. Following IMGT convention, CDR3 was defined as the stretch from the second conserved V-encoded cysteine up to the conserved J-encoded phenylalanine. The earlier analysis of approximately 500 of the donors excluded sequences that lacked an unambiguous match to a single V gene segment. An earlier analysis of fewer than 650 of the donors classified V segments as functional when productive rearrangements were above 56.7% and as segregating when the standard deviation between donors was above 5%. A statistical classification framework was developed to diagnose cytomegalovirus status using the catalog of TCR beta chain sequences. In a later analysis, TCR nucleotide sequences were compared against IMGT/GENE-DB human TR gene sequences so that V and J genes could be assigned. A later analysis assigned CDR3 sequences and most-parsimonious VDJ recombination scenarios with the TCRdist pipeline. In a later analysis, every TCR beta chain was defined by the combination of its CDR3 amino acid sequence and its V-gene family, and reads without a unique V-gene family were dropped. As a way to deal with suspected cross-contamination and a sequencing artifact, a later analysis dropped 592 nucleotide sequences that were highly shared and had low generation probability. In a later analysis, a clonal expansion index was calculated for each public chain from normalized within-repertoire ranks of inferred template counts. In a later analysis, generation probabilities were computed using a VDJ recombination model fitted to out-of-frame rearrangements, and the results were checked against IGoR. In a later analysis, TCR-TCR, TCR-HLA and TCR-CMV co-occurrence was scored with hypergeometric tests, and a repertoire-size bias correction was applied to TCR pairs. In a later analysis, false discovery rates were estimated by permuting HLA or CMV assignments 20 times. In a later analysis, co-occurring TCRs were grouped using DBSCAN, and TCRdist sequence similarity was added for clustering within HLA-allele-positive subsets. Co-occurrence clustering excluded repertoires with fewer than 30,000 or more than 120,000 public chains, plus five with anomalous nucleotide sharing. As stored in TCRdb, this immuneACCESS dataset retains in-frame rearrangements with V and J assigned. A fraction of the clones does not appear; measured against another copy, unresolved V genes explain less than half of the discrepancy, and the remainder lacks a known reason. Clone size and V and J calls were adopted from that table, with D and trimming inferred from the DNA. The data table for this sample lists roughly 75,000 clones. Of the sample, under 6.5% falls within the top ten clones.

Its CDR3 holds 17 amino acids, cysteine through phenylalanine. The read is trimmed to its CDR3 DNA, 51 bases read in frame from base 1. As encoded in the germline V gene (reference sequence), CDR1 is LNHDA while CDR2 is SQIVND. V is reduced by 3 bases and J by 2 bases, leaving a spacing of 19 bases between them. The V gene is TRBV19 and the J gene is TRBJ2-5; the D gene is possibly TRBD2, with 6 bases matching. This sequence originates from a man aged 40-49 years in good health and CMV-seronegative. Sequencing was performed on PBMCs. Here the CDR3 is given as CASSIGGETMDQETQYF. The nucleotides are TGTGCCAGTAGTATCGGCGGGGAGACGATGGATCAAGAGACCCAGTACTTC.